These 10 T cell receptor beta chains share one sample of origin, sequenced in a study of shared clonotypes between healthy human individuals. Sequencing used immunoSEQ multiplex PCR; TCRdb keeps in-frame clones, though not all of them. The repertoire holds a few million clones, with approximately 94% as singletons. The sequenced sample consisted of naive CD4+ T cells sorted from blood. Specified subset: CD45RA+ positively selected. Receptors originate from a man between 18 and 29 years old in good health.

As regards this clone: One junction end does not reproduce the germline sequence, and a read error may be involved. In nucleotides, the CDR3 is TGTGCTAGCAGCTTAGGCACAGGGTGGACCGGGGAGCTGTTTTTT. It translates to CASSLGTGWTGELFF. V gene TRBV7-7 combines with J gene TRBJ2-2; a weak D match, TRBD1 (6 bases). This CDR3 comprises 15 residues. Looked up from germline, CDR1 is SSHAT and CDR2 is FNYEAQ (reference sequence).

The CDR3 DNA reads TGTGCCAGCTCACCTACCGGGACAGGGAGCAATGAGCAGTTCTTC. This codes for CASSPTGTGSNEQFF. This chain joins TRBV18 and TRBJ2-1; TRBD1 matches at 9 bases. Trimming cost V 3 bases and J 6 bases; bases outside gene matches: 6. The CDR3 totals 15 residues. Germline V lookup: CDR1 KGHSH, CDR2 LQKENI. Using reference TRBV18 and TRBJ2-1 for the parts outside the CDR3, the full variable domain is NAGVMQNPRHLVRRRGQEARLRCSPMKGHSHVYWYRQLPEEGLKFMVYLQKENIIDESGMPKERFSAEFPKEGPSILRIQQVVRGDSAAYFCASSPTGTGSNEQFFGPGTRLTVL.

The J gene is TRBJ2-1, the V gene TRBV2; D could derive from TRBD1 or TRBD2 (6 bases each). Germline V gives CDR1 SNHLY, CDR2 FYNNEI. Trimming pared 8 bases from V and 5 bases from J, leaving 16 bases between. CDR3 length equals 14 residues. The chain's CDR3 is CASRQVGGNNEQFF. The CDR3 coding sequence is TGTGCCAGCCGACAGGTGGGGGGCAACAATGAGCAGTTCTTC.

V and J are TRBV28 and TRBJ2-2, with D possibly TRBD2 on 5 matching bases. V gave up 9 bases and J gave up 4 bases, with 18 bases separating them. The CDR3 sequence is 15 residues long. Germline V gives CDR1 MDHEN, CDR2 SYDVKM. CDR3 nucleotides: TGTGCCAGTGCCAATCCGGGAACCCGCACCGGGGAGCTGTTTTTT. Its translation: CASANPGTRTGELFF.

The V and J genes are TRBV30 and TRBJ1-2; 7 bases line up with TRBD1. Trimming took 1 base from V and 5 from J; bases not matched to a gene: 7. This CDR3 has 14 amino acids. CDR1 is GTSNPN and CDR2 is SVGIG in the germline V gene (reference sequence). The CDR3 DNA is TGTGCCTGGAGTGATGGCAGGGGGAAATATGGCTACACCTTC. Translation: CAWSDGRGKYGYTF. The variable domain in full, with the rest retrieved from reference TRBV30 and TRBJ1-2, is SQTIHQWPATLVQPVGSPLSLECTVEGTSNPNLYWYRQAAGRGLQLLFYSVGIGQISSEVPQNLSASRPQDRQFILSSKKLLLSDSGFYLCAWSDGRGKYGYTFGSGTRLTVV.

The gene calls are TRBV29-1 and TRBJ2-7, with D maybe TRBD2 (6 bases). V shed 2 bases and J shed 5 bases, with 19 bases lying between them. Germline values: CDR1 SQVTM, CDR2 ANQGSEA. CDR3 length: 15 amino acids. In DNA, the CDR3 is TGCAGCGTTGAACTACCGTATAGCGGATTGGACGAGCAGTACTTC. Translating gives CSVELPYSGLDEQYF.

The chain joins TRBV7-2 to TRBJ1-6, with D maybe TRBD1 (5 bases). CDR1 is SGHTA and CDR2 is FQGNSA in the germline V gene. The CDR3 extends over 14 amino acids. Trimming left V 4 bases short and J 8 bases short, with 12 bases between. The CDR3 loop reads CASSSQGGDSPLHF. DNA for the CDR3: TGTGCCAGCAGCTCGCAGGGTGGCGATTCACCCCTCCACTTT.

This sequence joins TRBV30 and TRBJ1-6, with 8 bases aligning to TRBD1. Trimming at V came to 4 bases and at J to 6 bases, leaving 11 bases not matched to a gene. The CDR3 is 16 residues long. Germline CDR1 and CDR2: GTSNPN and SVGIG (reference sequence). The CDR3 protein is CAWTIRQGKINSPLHF. The CDR3 DNA sequence: TGTGCCTGGACCATAAGACAGGGGAAGATTAATTCACCCCTCCACTTT.

The chain uses TRBV6-5 and TRBJ1-3, with D hard to call. CDR1 and CDR2 from the germline V gene are MNHEY and SVGAGI. The V end lost 5 bases, the J end lost 8 bases, and 13 bases lay between the germline ends. The CDR3 runs 13 residues. The CDR3 DNA is TGTGCCAGCAGTGAAGCGCGGCGATACACCATATATTTT. This gives the protein CASSEARRYTIYF.

A remark on this clone: Distinct nucleotide sequences in the sample also encode this CDR3. V and J are TRBV5-1 and TRBJ1-1; 7 nucleotides match TRBD1. This CDR3 is built from 14 residues. Trimming cost V 3 bases and J 0 bases; bases outside gene matches: 2. Germline CDR1 SGHRS, CDR2 YFSETQ. This CDR3 reads CASSSTGVNTEAFF. DNA of the CDR3: TGCGCCAGCAGCTCTACAGGGGTGAACACTGAAGCTTTCTTT.